Sequencing of this T cell receptor beta chain was carried out in a study of naive and memory T cell subsets. This clonotype was found a few times. Both TRBC1 and TRBC2 were covered by a beta constant-region primer of two equimolar oligonucleotides. Four rounds of PCR amplified the ligated cDNA using nested alpha and beta constant-region primers plus SP2. In TCRdb, the UMI-ligation and nested PCR reads were re-called with MiXCR into one record per CDR3 protein. The sample contains 95,000 to 150,000 distinct CDR3 sequences, just over 35% of which appear only once. The CDR3 runs to 17 residues. Trimming left V 10 bases short and J 9 bases short, with 31 bases between. Germline V gene lookup returns CDR1 ENHRY and CDR2 SYGVKD.

V gene TRBV10-3 combines with J gene TRBJ2-1, with D possibly matching TRBD2 (6 bases). Sequences were obtained from central memory CD4+ T cells from blood. The sequence was collected from a human donor in good health. The CDR3 sequence is CATKHPQLTGESGEQFF. For the CDR3, the DNA is TGTGCCACCAAGCACCCCCAACTTACGGGGGAGAGCGGTGAGCAGTTCTTC.